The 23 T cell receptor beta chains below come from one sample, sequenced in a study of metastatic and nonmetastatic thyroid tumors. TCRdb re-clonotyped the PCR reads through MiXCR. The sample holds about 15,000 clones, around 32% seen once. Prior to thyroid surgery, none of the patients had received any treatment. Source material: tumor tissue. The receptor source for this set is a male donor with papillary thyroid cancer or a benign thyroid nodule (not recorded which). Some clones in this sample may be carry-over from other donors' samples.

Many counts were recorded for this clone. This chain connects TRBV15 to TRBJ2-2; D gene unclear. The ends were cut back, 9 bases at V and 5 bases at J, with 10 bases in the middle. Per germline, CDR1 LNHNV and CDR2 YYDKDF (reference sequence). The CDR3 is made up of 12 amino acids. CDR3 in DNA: TGTGCCACAGCCCTTCAGACCGGGGAGCTGTTTTTT. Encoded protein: CATALQTGELFF.

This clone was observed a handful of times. CDR3 residues: CASSRNSPLHF. DNA of the CDR3: TGTGCCAGCAGCAGGAATTCACCCCTCCACTTT. This chain uses TRBV28 with TRBJ1-6; D unresolved. There are 11 residues in the CDR3. Trimming cost V 6 bases and J 7 bases, with 4 bases left between them. Germline V lookup: CDR1 MDHEN, CDR2 SYDVKM.

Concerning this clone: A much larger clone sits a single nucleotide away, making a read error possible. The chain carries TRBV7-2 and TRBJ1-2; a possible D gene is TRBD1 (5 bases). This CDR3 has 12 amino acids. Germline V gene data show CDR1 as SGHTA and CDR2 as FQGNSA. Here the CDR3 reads CASSPPPRGYAF. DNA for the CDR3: TGTGCCAGCAGCCCACCCCCCCGGGGCTACGCCTTC.

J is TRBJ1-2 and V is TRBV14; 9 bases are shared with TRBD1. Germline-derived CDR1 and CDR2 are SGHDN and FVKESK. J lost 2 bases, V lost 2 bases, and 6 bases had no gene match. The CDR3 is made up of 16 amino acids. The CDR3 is CASSQRTGEVNYGYTF. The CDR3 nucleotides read TGTGCCAGCAGCCAAAGGACAGGGGAAGTGAACTATGGCTACACCTTC.

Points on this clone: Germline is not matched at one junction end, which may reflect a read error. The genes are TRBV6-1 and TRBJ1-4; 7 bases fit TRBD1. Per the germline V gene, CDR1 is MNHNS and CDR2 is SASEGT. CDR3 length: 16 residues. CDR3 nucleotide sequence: TGTGCCAGCAGTGGTTCATTGGGACAGAAAAATGAAAAAATGTTTTTT. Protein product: CASSGSLGQKNEKMFF.

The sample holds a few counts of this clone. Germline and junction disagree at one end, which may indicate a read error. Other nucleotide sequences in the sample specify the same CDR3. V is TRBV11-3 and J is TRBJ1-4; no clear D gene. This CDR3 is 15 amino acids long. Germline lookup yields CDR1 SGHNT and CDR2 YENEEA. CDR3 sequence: CASSLGGSAYEKLFF. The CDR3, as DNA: TGTGCCAGCAGCCTGGGCGGATCCGCGTATGAGAAACTGTTTTTT.

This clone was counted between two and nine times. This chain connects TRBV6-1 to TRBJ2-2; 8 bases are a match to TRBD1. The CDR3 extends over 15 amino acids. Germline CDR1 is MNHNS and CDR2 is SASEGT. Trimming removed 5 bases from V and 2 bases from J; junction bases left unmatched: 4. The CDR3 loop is CASSPGQGNTGELFF. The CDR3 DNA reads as TGTGCCAGCAGTCCCGGACAGGGTAACACCGGGGAGCTGTTTTTT.

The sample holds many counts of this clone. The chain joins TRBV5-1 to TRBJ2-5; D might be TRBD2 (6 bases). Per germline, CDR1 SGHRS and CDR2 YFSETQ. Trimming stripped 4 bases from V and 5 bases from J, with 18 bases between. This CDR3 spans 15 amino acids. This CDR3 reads CASSTVGGAGETQYF. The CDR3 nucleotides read TGCGCCAGCAGCACGGTCGGGGGAGCGGGTGAGACCCAGTACTTC.

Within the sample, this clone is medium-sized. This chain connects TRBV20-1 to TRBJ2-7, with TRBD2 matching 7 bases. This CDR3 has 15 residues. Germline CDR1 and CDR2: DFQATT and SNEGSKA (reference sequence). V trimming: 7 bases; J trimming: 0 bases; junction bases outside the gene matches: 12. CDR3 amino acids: CSVQETGTNSYEQYF. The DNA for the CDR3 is TGCAGTGTCCAAGAGACTGGGACTAACTCCTACGAGCAGTACTTC.

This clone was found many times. The CDR3 nucleotides read TGCAGTGGGAGGTCGGGAGGTTCCACAGATACGCAGTATTTT. The encoded protein is CSGRSGGSTDTQYF. This sequence joins TRBV20-1 and TRBJ2-3; TRBD2 matches at 7 bases. CDR1 and CDR2 (germline): DFQATT, SNEGSKA (reference sequence). Trimming at V came to 7 bases and at J to 2 bases, leaving 9 bases not matched to a gene. The CDR3 contains 14 residues.

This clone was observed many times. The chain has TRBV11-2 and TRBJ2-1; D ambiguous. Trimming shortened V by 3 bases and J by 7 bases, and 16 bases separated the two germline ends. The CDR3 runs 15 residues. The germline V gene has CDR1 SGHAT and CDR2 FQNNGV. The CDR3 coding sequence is TGTGCCAGCAGCTTCGAAGGAACTCTCCGGAATGAGCAGTTCTTC. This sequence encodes CASSFEGTLRNEQFF.

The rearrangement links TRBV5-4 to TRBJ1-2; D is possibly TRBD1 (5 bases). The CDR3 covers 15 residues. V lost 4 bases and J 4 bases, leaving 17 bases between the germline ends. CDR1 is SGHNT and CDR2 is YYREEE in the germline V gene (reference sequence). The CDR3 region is CASSHEGIGSYGYTF. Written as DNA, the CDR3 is TGTGCCAGCAGCCATGAGGGGATTGGATCCTATGGCTACACCTTC.

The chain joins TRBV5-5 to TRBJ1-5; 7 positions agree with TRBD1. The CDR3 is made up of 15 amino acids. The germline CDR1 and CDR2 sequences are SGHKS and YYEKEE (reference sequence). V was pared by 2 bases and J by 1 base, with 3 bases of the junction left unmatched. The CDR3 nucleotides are TGTGCCAGCAGCTTAAACAGGGGAAGCAATCAGCCCCAGCATTTT. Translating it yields CASSLNRGSNQPQHF.

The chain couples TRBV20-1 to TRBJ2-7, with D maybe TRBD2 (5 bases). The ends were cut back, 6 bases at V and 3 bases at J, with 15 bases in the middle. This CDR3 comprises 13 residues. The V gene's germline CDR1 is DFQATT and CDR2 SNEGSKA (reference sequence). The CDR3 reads CSATTSTDYEQYF. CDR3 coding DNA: TGCAGTGCCACAACTAGTACGGACTACGAGCAGTACTTC.

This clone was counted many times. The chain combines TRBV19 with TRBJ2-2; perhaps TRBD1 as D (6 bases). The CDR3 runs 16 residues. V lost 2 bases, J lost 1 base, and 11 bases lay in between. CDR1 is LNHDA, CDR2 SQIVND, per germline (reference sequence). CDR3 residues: CASSISNRVNTGELFF. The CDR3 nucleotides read TGTGCCAGTAGTATAAGTAACAGGGTGAACACCGGGGAGCTGTTTTTT.

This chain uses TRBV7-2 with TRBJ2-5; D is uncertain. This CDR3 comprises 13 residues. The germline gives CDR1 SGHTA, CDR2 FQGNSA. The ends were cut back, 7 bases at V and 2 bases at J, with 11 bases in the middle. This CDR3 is CASTRTVQETQYF. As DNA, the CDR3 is TGTGCCAGCACCCGAACGGTGCAAGAGACCCAGTACTTC. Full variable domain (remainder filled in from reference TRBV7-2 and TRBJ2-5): GAGVSQSPSNKVTEKGKDVELRCDPISGHTALYWYRQSLGQGLEFLIYFQGNSAPDKSGLPSDRFSAERTGGSVSTLTIQRTQQEDSAVYLCASTRTVQETQYFGPGTRLLVL.

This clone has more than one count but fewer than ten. CDR3 sequence reads: CASSHRDNSYEQYF. In DNA form, the CDR3 reads TGCGCCAGCAGCCACCGGGACAACTCCTACGAGCAGTACTTC. V gene TRBV5-1 combines with J gene TRBJ2-7, with a possible D match to TRBD1 (6 bases). The germline V gene has CDR1 SGHRS and CDR2 YFSETQ. The CDR3 sequence is 14 residues long. Trimming stripped 4 bases from V and 0 bases from J, with 11 bases between.

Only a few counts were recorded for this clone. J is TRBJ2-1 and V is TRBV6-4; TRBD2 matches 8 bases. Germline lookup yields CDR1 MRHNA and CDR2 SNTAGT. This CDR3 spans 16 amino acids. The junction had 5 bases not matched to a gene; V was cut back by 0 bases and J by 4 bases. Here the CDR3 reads CASSDSAGGGYNEQFF. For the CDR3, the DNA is TGTGCCAGCAGTGACTCGGCGGGAGGAGGGTACAATGAGCAGTTCTTC.

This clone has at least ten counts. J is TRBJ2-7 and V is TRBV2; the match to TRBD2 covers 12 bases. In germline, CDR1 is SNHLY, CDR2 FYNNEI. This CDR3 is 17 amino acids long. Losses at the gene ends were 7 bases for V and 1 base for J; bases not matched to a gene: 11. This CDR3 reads CASTKASGRAISYEQYF. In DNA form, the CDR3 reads TGTGCCAGCACAAAGGCTAGCGGGAGGGCCATTTCCTACGAGCAGTACTTC.

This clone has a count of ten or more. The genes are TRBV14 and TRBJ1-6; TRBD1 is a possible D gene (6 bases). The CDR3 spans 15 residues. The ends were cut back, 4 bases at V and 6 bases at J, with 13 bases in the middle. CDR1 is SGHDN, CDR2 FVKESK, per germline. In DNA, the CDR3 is TGTGCCAGCAGCCCGAGACAGGCTCCTAATTCACCCCTCCACTTT. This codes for CASSPRQAPNSPLHF.

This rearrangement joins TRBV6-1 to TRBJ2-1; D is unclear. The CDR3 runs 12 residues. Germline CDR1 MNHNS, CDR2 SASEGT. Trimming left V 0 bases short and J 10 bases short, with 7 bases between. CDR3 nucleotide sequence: TGTGCCAGCAGTGAAGCGCGGCGGGAGCAGTTCTTC. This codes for CASSEARREQFF.

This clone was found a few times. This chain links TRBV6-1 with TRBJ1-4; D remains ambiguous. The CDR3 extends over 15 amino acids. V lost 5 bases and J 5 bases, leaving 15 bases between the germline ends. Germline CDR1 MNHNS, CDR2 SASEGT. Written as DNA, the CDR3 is TGTGCCAGCAGTTGGACCCTATCAGGAAATGAAAAACTGTTTTTT. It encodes CASSWTLSGNEKLFF.

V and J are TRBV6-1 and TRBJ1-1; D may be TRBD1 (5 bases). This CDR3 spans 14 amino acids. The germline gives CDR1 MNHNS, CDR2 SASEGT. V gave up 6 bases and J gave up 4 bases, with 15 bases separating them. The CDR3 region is CASRPQSRGTEAFF. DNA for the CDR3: TGTGCCAGCAGACCCCAGTCGAGGGGCACTGAAGCTTTCTTT.